The present TCR beta chain was sequenced within a study of cytomegalovirus exposure and HLA in healthy donors. Study conclusions and caveats: TRBV6-2, TRBV6-3 and some other V segments were excluded as indistinguishable. Cytomegalovirus-associated TCR beta chains were listed, numbering 164. In vitro confirmation showed a few CMV-associated chains to be CMV antigen specific.

This cohort consisted of healthy bone marrow donors. This clone appeared once. Its antigen is still unknown. Primers for the PCR totalled 60 Vbeta and 13 Jbeta. Profiling relied on immunoSEQ multiplex PCR, and the TCRdb table lists in-frame clones only, not all of them. This repertoire shows 120,000 to 150,000 clones, around three quarters found once; its top ten account for roughly 6.3%. From germline, CDR1 is SGHRS and CDR2 YFSETQ. Trimming at V came to 1 base and at J to 5 bases, leaving 7 bases not matched to a gene. CDR3 length equals 16 residues. The chain recombines TRBV5-1 with TRBJ2-5, with 11 bases lining up with TRBD2. The clonotype was recovered from a woman in her 40s in good health and CMV-seropositive. The sequenced sample consisted of PBMCs. The CDR3 region is CASSLSSGGARETQYF. The CDR3 DNA sequence: TGCGCCAGCAGCTTGAGTAGCGGGGGGGCCCGGGAGACCCAGTACTTC.